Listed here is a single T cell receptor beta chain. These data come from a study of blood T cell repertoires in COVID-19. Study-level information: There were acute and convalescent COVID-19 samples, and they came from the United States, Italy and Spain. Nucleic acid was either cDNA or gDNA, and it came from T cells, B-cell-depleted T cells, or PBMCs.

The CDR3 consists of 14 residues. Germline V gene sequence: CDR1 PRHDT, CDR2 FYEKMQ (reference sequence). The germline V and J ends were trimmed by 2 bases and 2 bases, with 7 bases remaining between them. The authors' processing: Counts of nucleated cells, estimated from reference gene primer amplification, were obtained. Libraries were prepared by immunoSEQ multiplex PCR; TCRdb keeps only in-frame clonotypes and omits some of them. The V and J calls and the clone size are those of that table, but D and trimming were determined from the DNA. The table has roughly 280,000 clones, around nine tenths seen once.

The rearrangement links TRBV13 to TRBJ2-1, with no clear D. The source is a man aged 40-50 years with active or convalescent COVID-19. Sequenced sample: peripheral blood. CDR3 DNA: TGTGCCAGCAGCTTACGCAGTACCTACAATGAGCAGTTCTTC. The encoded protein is CASSLRSTYNEQFF.